The TCR beta chain under discussion was sequenced for a study of cytomegalovirus exposure and HLA in healthy donors. At the level of the study: Researchers found that approximately 80% of 350 to 500 genotyped donors fell within the Caucasian-associated ancestry cluster. Notes on the study in general: Analyses of presence/absence relied on an assumption of roughly uniform sequencing depth across donors. Follow-up analysis seemed to connect common viral pathogens with several of the most significant clusters identified.

Use of 60 Vbeta and 13 Jbeta primers characterized the PCR. Data came from immunoSEQ multiplex PCR; TCRdb stores just in-frame clones and leaves some out. Of tens of thousands of clones detected, about 77% appear once; the ten largest clones hold 6% to 9.5%. With regard to this clone: Antigen specificity is unknown.

Trimming cost V 2 bases and J 7 bases; bases outside gene matches: 8. This CDR3 region has 15 residues. The V gene's germline CDR1 is KGHSH and CDR2 LQKENI. The chain combines TRBV18 with TRBJ2-5, with 9 bases identical to TRBD2. Sequencing was performed on PBMCs. This sequence was found in a man aged 55 to 70 in good health and CMV-seronegative. The CDR3 loop is CASSPTASGEGTQYF. The CDR3 nucleotides are TGTGCCAGCTCACCAACCGCTAGCGGGGAGGGGACCCAGTACTTC.